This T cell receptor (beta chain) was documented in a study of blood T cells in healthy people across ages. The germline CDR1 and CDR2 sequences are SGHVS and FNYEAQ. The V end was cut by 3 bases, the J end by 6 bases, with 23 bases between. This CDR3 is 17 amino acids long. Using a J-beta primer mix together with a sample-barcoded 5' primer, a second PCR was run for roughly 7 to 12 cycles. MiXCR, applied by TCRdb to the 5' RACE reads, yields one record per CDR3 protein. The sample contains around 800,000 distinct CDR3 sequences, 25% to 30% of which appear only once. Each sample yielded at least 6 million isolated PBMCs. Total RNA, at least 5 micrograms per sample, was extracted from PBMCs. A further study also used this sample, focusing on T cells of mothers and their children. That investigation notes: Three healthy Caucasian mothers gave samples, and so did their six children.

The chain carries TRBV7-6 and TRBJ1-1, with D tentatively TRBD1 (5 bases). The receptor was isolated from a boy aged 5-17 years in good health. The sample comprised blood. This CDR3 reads CASSLEPGRQTSPEAFF. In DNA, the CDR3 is TGTGCCAGCAGCTTGGAGCCGGGACGACAGACCAGCCCTGAAGCTTTCTTT.